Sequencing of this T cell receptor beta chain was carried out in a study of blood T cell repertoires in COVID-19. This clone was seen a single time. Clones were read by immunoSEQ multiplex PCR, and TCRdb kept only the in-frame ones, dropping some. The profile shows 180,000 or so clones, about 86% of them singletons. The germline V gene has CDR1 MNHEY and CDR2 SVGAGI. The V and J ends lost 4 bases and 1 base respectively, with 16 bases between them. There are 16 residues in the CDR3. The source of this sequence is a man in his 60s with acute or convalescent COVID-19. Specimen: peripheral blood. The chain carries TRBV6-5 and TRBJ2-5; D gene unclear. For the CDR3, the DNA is TGTGCCAGCAGTTCGCCCCATCGGTCCGGCCAAGAGACCCAGTACTTC. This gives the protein CASSSPHRSGQETQYF.